Shown below are 20 T cell receptor beta chains from a single sample sequenced in a study of shared clonotypes between healthy human individuals. Using immunoSEQ multiplex PCR, the repertoire was profiled, and TCRdb retains in-frame clones only, with some absent. This table has roughly 2,300,000 clones, 92% appearing once. The specimen sequenced was naive CD4+ T cells from PBMCs. As to subset: CD45RA+ positively selected. The receptors stem from a man in his late teens or twenties in good health. Some clones in this sample may be carry-over from other donors' samples.

This clone was detected only once. The V gene is TRBV7-9, the J gene TRBJ1-4, with 7 positions matching TRBD1. Germline CDR1 is SEHNR and CDR2 is FQNEAQ (reference sequence). There are 13 residues in the CDR3. Germline trimming cut 6 bases from V and 5 bases from J; bases unmatched to any gene: 3. CDR3 region: CASREGANEKLFF. CDR3 nucleotide sequence: TGTGCCAGCAGAGAGGGGGCGAATGAAAAACTGTTTTTT.

A remark on this clone: One end of the junction fails to match germline, which may point to a read error. The rearrangement joins TRBV7-2 to TRBJ2-7; TRBD1 matches at 9 bases. This CDR3 contains 15 residues. The germline CDR1 and CDR2 sequences are SGHTA and FQGNSA. Here the CDR3 reads CASSIAGTGFSRQYF. CDR3 sequence (DNA): TGTGCCAGCAGCATAGCCGGGACAGGGTTTTCCCGGCAGTACTTC.

A single count supports this clone. This chain joins TRBV2 and TRBJ1-5, with D possibly matching TRBD1 (5 bases). Germline V gene lookup returns CDR1 SNHLY and CDR2 FYNNEI. V lost 8 bases, J lost 1 base, and 9 bases lay in between. CDR3 size: 13 residues. CDR3 DNA sequence: TGTGCCAGCTTGAGGGACAGCAATCAGCCCCAGCATTTT. This encodes CASLRDSNQPQHF.

The V call is TRBV6-5, the J call TRBJ1-4; D call uncertain. Germline CDR1 is MNHEY and CDR2 is SVGAGI. This CDR3 is built from 13 residues. Trimming left V 8 bases short and J 8 bases short, with 15 bases between. DNA of the CDR3: TGTGCCAGCGGTCCGCGCTCTGAGGAAAAACTGTTTTTT. Protein product: CASGPRSEEKLFF.

This chain uses TRBV14 with TRBJ2-5; 8 nucleotides line up with TRBD1. This CDR3 is built from 15 residues. Looked up from germline, CDR1 is SGHDN and CDR2 is FVKESK. With V trimmed by 4 bases and J by 1 base, 5 bases remained unmatched. The CDR3 bases are TGTGCCAGCAGCCGGACAGGGAAATCCCAAGAGACCCAGTACTTC. Protein sequence: CASSRTGKSQETQYF.

This chain connects TRBV6-1 to TRBJ2-7, with D maybe TRBD1 (6 bases). Trimming pared 6 bases from V and 2 bases from J, leaving 17 bases between. CDR1 is MNHNS, CDR2 SASEGT, per germline. CDR3 length: 15 residues. CDR3 bases: TGTGCCAGCAGACTCGCCGGGACACCTACCTACGAGCAGTACTTC. Protein product: CASRLAGTPTYEQYF.

Concerning this clone itself: Within the sample, other DNA sequences also encode this same CDR3. The chain carries TRBV5-1 and TRBJ1-2; unclear D gene. The germline CDR1 and CDR2 sequences are SGHRS and YFSETQ. This CDR3 is built from 14 residues. The germline V and J ends were trimmed by 0 bases and 0 bases, with 6 bases remaining between them. This chain's CDR3 is CASSLDGSNYGYTF. The CDR3 DNA reads TGCGCCAGCAGCTTGGACGGATCTAACTATGGCTACACCTTC.

The gene calls are TRBV21-1 and TRBJ2-7; the tabulated D call, TRBD2, remains unverified against the DNA. TRBV21-1 is tagged as a pseudogene. CDR3 size: 15 residues. As DNA, the CDR3 is TGTGCCAGCAGCAAGGGCGGGAGGCGCGTCGACGAGCAGTACTTC. Protein product: CASSKGGRRVDEQYF.

The V gene is TRBV9, the J gene TRBJ2-1; 15 bases map to TRBD2. The CDR3 has 16 amino acids. V shed 4 bases, J shed 8 bases, and the junction held 7 bases outside the gene matches. The germline CDR1 and CDR2 sequences are SGDLS and YYNGEE. Here the CDR3 reads CASSMGLAGGGDEQFF. As DNA, the CDR3 is TGTGCCAGCAGCATGGGACTAGCGGGGGGTGGCGATGAGCAGTTCTTC.

The J gene is TRBJ1-2, the V gene TRBV28; 7 bases fit TRBD1. V shed 2 bases and J 4 bases; nucleotides not matched to a gene: 10. CDR3 size: 16 residues. Germline V lookup: CDR1 MDHEN, CDR2 SYDVKM. CDR3 nucleotides: TGTGCCAGCAGTTTAAGGCTTCGGTCAGGGGGCTATGGCTACACCTTC. Translated: CASSLRLRSGGYGYTF.

This chain links TRBV7-3 with TRBJ2-7, with D perhaps assigned TRBD1 or TRBD2 (6 bases each). V shed 5 bases and J shed 7 bases, with 15 bases lying between them. This CDR3 contains 13 residues. Germline CDR1 reads SGHTA; CDR2 reads FQGTGA. The CDR3 region has the DNA TGTGCCAGCAGCAAACTACAGGGACTTGAGCAGTACTTC. Amino acids: CASSKLQGLEQYF.

This rearrangement joins TRBV27 to TRBJ1-5; maybe TRBD1 (5 bases). Per germline, CDR1 MNHEY and CDR2 SMNVEV (reference sequence). The CDR3 is 12 residues long. The V end lost 6 bases, the J end lost 8 bases, and 11 bases lay between the germline ends. The CDR3 DNA follows: TGTGCCAGCAGGTCCGAAGGGGAGCCCCAGCATTTT. It encodes CASRSEGEPQHF.

The genes are TRBV7-2 and TRBJ2-5, with a tentative D call TRBD1 (5 bases). The V end was cut by 7 bases, the J end by 7 bases, with 19 bases between. The CDR3 has 14 amino acids. Germline CDR1 SGHTA, CDR2 FQGNSA. CDR3 DNA: TGTGCCAGCACCAGGTTGCAGGACAAGGCGACCCAGTACTTC. This translates into CASTRLQDKATQYF.

The chain carries TRBV21-1 and TRBJ1-4. TRBV21-1 is a pseudogene. The CDR3 has 15 amino acids. CDR3 nucleotide sequence: TGTGCCAGCAGCACCCCTGGCGGAGTTAATGAAAAACTGTTTTTT. It yields the protein CASSTPGGVNEKLFF.

The chain joins TRBV4-3 to TRBJ1-2, with D possibly TRBD1 on 6 matching bases. The CDR3 totals 15 residues. Germline CDR1 reads LGHNA; CDR2 reads YSLEER. The V end lost 0 bases, the J end lost 2 bases, and 10 bases lay between the germline ends. As DNA, the CDR3 is TGCGCCAGCAGCCAAGACGGCAGGGGAAACTATGGCTACACCTTC. Translation: CASSQDGRGNYGYTF.

CDR3 nucleotide sequence: TGTGCCACCAGCAGCCGTAGCGGGAGGACGGATGAGCAGTTCTTC. It translates to CATSSRSGRTDEQFF. The rearrangement uses TRBV15 and TRBJ2-1, with 10 bases that match TRBD2. With 3 bases clipped from V and 8 bases from J, the junction kept 7 bases outside the gene matches. Germline assignment: CDR1 LNHNV and CDR2 YYDKDF (reference sequence). The CDR3 has 15 amino acids.

The chain has TRBV27 and TRBJ2-7; no firm D call. The CDR3 length is 13 residues. Germline CDR1 reads MNHEY; CDR2 reads SMNVEV (reference sequence). The ends were cut back, 5 bases at V and 3 bases at J, with 11 bases in the middle. DNA for the CDR3: TGTGCCAGCAGTCCTATGAGTTTCTACGAGCAGTACTTC. This gives the protein CASSPMSFYEQYF.

V gene TRBV5-8 combines with J gene TRBJ1-1; D is undetermined. Per the germline V gene, CDR1 is SGHTS and CDR2 is YDEGEE. This CDR3 is built from 14 residues. Between the trimmed V and J ends, which lost 4 bases and 5 bases, there was a span of 15 bases. CDR3 DNA: TGTGCCAGCAGCCCCTACGCGGGGAGGACTGAAGCTTTCTTT. It is translated as CASSPYAGRTEAFF. The full variable domain, with the rest looked up from reference TRBV5-8 and TRBJ1-1, is EAGVTQSPTHLIKTRGQQATLRCSPISGHTSVYWYQQALGLGLQFLLWYDEGEERNRGNFPPRFSGRQFPNYSSELNVNALELEDSALYLCASSPYAGRTEAFFGQGTRLTVV.

The chain carries TRBV5-5 and TRBJ2-5; TRBD2 matches at 9 bases. This CDR3 has 16 residues. After removal of 0 bases from V and 4 bases from J, the junction contained 7 bases not matched to a gene. Per germline, CDR1 SGHKS and CDR2 YYEKEE (reference sequence). CDR3 residues: CASSLGGGRAVETQYF. Written as DNA, the CDR3 is TGTGCCAGCAGCTTGGGAGGCGGGAGGGCCGTAGAGACCCAGTACTTC.

V gene TRBV10-3 combines with J gene TRBJ1-1; D is undetermined. CDR3 size: 14 residues. From germline, CDR1 is ENHRY and CDR2 SYGVKD. The V end lost 6 bases, the J end lost 1 base, and 12 bases lay between the germline ends. The CDR3 here is CAISSRVPNTEAFF. CDR3 coding DNA: TGTGCCATCAGCAGTCGGGTCCCGAACACTGAAGCTTTCTTT.